This passage covers 15 T cell receptor beta chains from one sample sequenced in a study of blood T cells in healthy people across ages. The use of a sample-barcoded 5' primer and a J-beta primer mix characterized a second PCR of about 7 to 12 cycles. TCRdb processed the 5' RACE reads anew with MiXCR; each CDR3 protein has one entry. Altogether 600,000 or so distinct CDR3 sequences are present, roughly 30% being singletons, with the ten largest covering less than 20%. The specimen sequenced was blood. Receptors originate from a woman aged 80 or older in good health.

Turning to this clonotype: A much larger clone is a single base away; this may be a read error. The J gene is TRBJ2-1, the V gene TRBV7-2; 8 bases match TRBD2. Looked up from germline, CDR1 is SGHTA and CDR2 is FQGNSA. The CDR3 is made up of 17 amino acids. The J segment lost 2 bases and the V segment lost 0 bases, leaving 6 bases of the junction unmatched. Written as DNA, the CDR3 is TGTGCCAGCAGCTTAGCGGGACGAGCGGGGGCCTACAATGAGCAGTTCTTC. Protein sequence: CASSLAGRAGAYNEQFF.

The chain combines TRBV7-9 with TRBJ2-6; perhaps TRBD2 as D (5 bases). The CDR3 covers 18 residues. The V end lost 1 base, the J end lost 0 bases, and 13 bases lay between the germline ends. The germline V gene encodes CDR1 SEHNR and CDR2 FQNEAQ (reference sequence). CDR3 sequence: CASSLGTQYLSGANVLTF. DNA for the CDR3: TGTGCCAGCAGCTTAGGGACTCAATACCTCTCTGGGGCCAACGTCCTGACTTTC.

For this clonotype: A single base separates this from a much larger clone, so it may be a read error. This chain joins TRBV6-2 or TRBV6-3 and TRBJ2-7, with D maybe TRBD2 (5 bases). The CDR3 covers 15 residues. Trimming pared 8 bases from V and 0 bases from J, leaving 17 bases between. Germline CDR1 MNHEY, CDR2 SVGEGT. The CDR3 here is CASRKSGEGSYEQYF. CDR3 sequence (DNA): TGTGCCAGCCGGAAAAGTGGAGAGGGCTCCTACGAGCAGTACTTC.

Of note for this clonotype: A read error may explain this, as a much larger clone is one base away. This chain joins TRBV7-9 and TRBJ2-4; D remains unclear. Trimming took 6 bases from V and 4 from J, leaving 22 bases between them. The CDR3 loop spans 17 amino acids. From germline, CDR1 is SEHNR and CDR2 FQNEAQ (reference sequence). In DNA form, the CDR3 reads TGTGCCAGCAGTTTAAGTGCCCCGGGTGCAGGAAAAAACATTCAGTACTTC. The encoded protein is CASSLSAPGAGKNIQYF.

In its sample, this clonotype was seen a few times. Given a much more abundant clone one base away, this may be a read error. The chain couples TRBV10-3 to TRBJ1-2; 8 nucleotides agree with TRBD1. Germline CDR1 reads ENHRY; CDR2 reads SYGVKD. The CDR3 consists of 13 residues. The CDR3 DNA follows: TGTGCCGTCAGTGATGGACAGGGTGTAGGCTACACCTTC. It codes for CAVSDGQGVGYTF.

This sequence joins TRBV5-1 and TRBJ2-1; TRBD1 matches at 7 bases. The V and J ends lost 0 bases and 6 bases, in that order; junction bases with no gene match: 6. CDR1 is SGHRS and CDR2 is YFSETQ in the germline V gene. The CDR3 totals 15 residues. The DNA of the CDR3 is TGCGCCAGCAGCTTGGAACAGGGGTTTGGCAATGAGCAGTTCTTC. Encoded protein: CASSLEQGFGNEQFF.

The J gene is TRBJ2-7, the V gene TRBV20-1, with 12 bases aligning to TRBD2. Looked up from germline, CDR1 is DFQATT and CDR2 is SNEGSKA (reference sequence). The CDR3 is 15 residues long. Trimming at V came to 3 bases and at J to 2 bases, leaving 5 bases not matched to a gene. The CDR3 DNA sequence: TGCAGTGCTAGGGGGACTAGCGGGTATCCCTACGAGCAGTACTTC. Protein: CSARGTSGYPYEQYF.

This clonotype was recorded many times. J is TRBJ1-5 and V is TRBV7-9, with a weak D call TRBD1 (6 bases). V was cut by 1 base and J by 2 bases, with 9 bases left in between. There are 15 residues in the CDR3. The germline gives CDR1 SEHNR, CDR2 FQNEAQ (reference sequence). The CDR3: CASSLEGGGNQPQHF. In DNA form, the CDR3 reads TGTGCCAGCAGCTTAGAAGGGGGAGGCAATCAGCCCCAGCATTTT. The full variable domain, with the rest looked up from reference TRBV7-9 and TRBJ1-5, is DTGVSQNPRHKITKRGQNVTFRCDPISEHNRLYWYRQTLGQGPEFLTYFQNEAQLEKSRLLSDRFSAERPKGSFSTLEIQRTEQGDSAMYLCASSLEGGGNQPQHFGDGTRLSIL.

This clonotype occurred many times. Written as DNA, the CDR3 is TGTGCCAAGGAGCGGGGAAGGACTGGTGAGCAGTTCTTC. Its translation is CAKERGRTGEQFF. V usage is TRBV2 and J usage is TRBJ2-1; 7 bases agree with TRBD2. The germline V gene has CDR1 SNHLY and CDR2 FYNNEI. This CDR3 region has 13 residues. J was trimmed by 9 bases and V by 10 bases; bases with no gene match: 12.

The rearrangement joins TRBV28 to TRBJ1-2; the D is unclear. V was trimmed by 4 bases and J by 6 bases, leaving 6 bases between them. The CDR3 runs to 11 residues. Germline CDR1 MDHEN, CDR2 SYDVKM. Written as DNA, the CDR3 is TGTGCCAGCAGTTCTCTTGATGGCTACACCTTC. This encodes CASSSLDGYTF.

This rearrangement joins TRBV5-1 to TRBJ1-3; D is uncertain. The CDR3 is 14 residues long. Germline lookup yields CDR1 SGHRS and CDR2 YFSETQ. V was pared by 1 base and J by 0 bases, with 5 bases between. The CDR3: CASSLRSSGNTIYF. DNA for the CDR3: TGCGCCAGCAGCTTGCGATCCTCTGGAAACACCATATATTTT.

The sample holds many counts of this clonotype. The rearrangement links TRBV9 to TRBJ2-5; no clear D gene. Germline V gene sequence: CDR1 SGDLS, CDR2 YYNGEE. The CDR3 is 13 residues long. V shed 4 bases and J shed 9 bases, with 16 bases lying between them. The CDR3 DNA sequence: TGTGCCAGCAGCAAGAACAGTGGCGAGGCCCAGTACTTC. Translation: CASSKNSGEAQYF.

Points on this clonotype: Being one base from a much bigger clone, this may be a read error. V is TRBV20-1 and J is TRBJ2-4; D may match TRBD1 or TRBD2 (5 bases each). CDR1 is DFQATT and CDR2 is SNEGSKA in the germline V gene (reference sequence). The CDR3 contains 13 residues. This chain's CDR3 is CSASFRPRDEQCF. CDR3 DNA sequence: TGCAGTGCTAGTTTTAGGCCCAGGGACGAGCAGTGCTTC.

This clonotype was counted many times. The CDR3 DNA reads TGTGCCAGCAGCTTAGGGACAGGCCTCTACGAGCAGTACTTC. Its protein product is CASSLGTGLYEQYF. V and J are TRBV2 and TRBJ2-7; 8 nucleotides agree with TRBD1. CDR1 is SNHLY, CDR2 FYNNEI, per germline. V lost 6 bases and J lost 3; bases outside the gene matches: 7. This CDR3 has 14 residues.

Note on this clonotype: A clone one base away is much larger, so this may be a read error. This rearrangement joins TRBV6-1 to TRBJ2-1, with D perhaps matching TRBD2 (6 bases). Germline CDR1 and CDR2: MNHNS and SASEGT. The CDR3 extends over 15 amino acids. Trimming shortened V by 3 bases and J by 13 bases, and 22 bases separated the two germline ends. This CDR3 reads CASSEGRAVAETQFF. The CDR3 nucleotides are TGTGCCAGCAGTGAGGGCAGGGCTGTAGCGGAGACCCAGTTCTTC.